What follows is one TCR beta chain and its context. Original data processing: Nucleated cell number was recorded as an estimate derived from reference gene primer amplification. Assay: immunoSEQ multiplex PCR; the TCRdb copy retains only in-frame clones and omits some. Clone size and the V and J calls come from that table; the DNA yielded D and trimming. This sample has 25,000 to 35,000 clones, with 82% found just once. CDR3 size: 14 residues. Trimming cost V 5 bases and J 2 bases; bases outside gene matches: 3. Germline CDR1 is LNHDA and CDR2 is SQIVND (reference sequence). This sample is part of a study of blood T cell repertoires in COVID-19. Study summary: The United States, Italy and Spain supplied acute and convalescent COVID-19 samples. From T cells, B-cell-depleted T cells, or PBMCs came the material, which was cDNA or gDNA.

The source of this sequence is an elderly man with active or convalescent COVID-19. Material: peripheral blood. The chain uses TRBV19 and TRBJ2-3; 8 bases agree with TRBD2. The CDR3, as DNA: TGTGCCAGTAGTCCGGGGGGGTTCACAGATACGCAGTATTTT. This sequence encodes CASSPGGFTDTQYF.